Following are 4 T cell receptor beta chains from one sample sequenced in a study of CD8 T cells in ankylosing spondylitis. TCRdb reprocessed the 5' RACE reads via MiXCR and lists one record per CDR3 protein. The data contain 250,000 to 300,000 distinct CDR3 sequences, 15% to 20% of them singletons. The sample was blood, either unsorted or a sorted T cell fraction (not recorded which). These receptors were collected from a male donor with ankylosing spondylitis or in good health (not recorded which).

The V and J genes are TRBV29-1 and TRBJ1-1; D gene uncertain. Per the germline V gene, CDR1 is SQVTM and CDR2 is ANQGSEA. The CDR3 length is 12 residues. V dropped 0 bases and J dropped 3 bases, with 5 bases sitting between them. CDR3 coding DNA: TGCAGCGTTGAAGAGAGGGACACTGAAGCTTTCTTT. Its translation is CSVEERDTEAFF.

This clonotype was recorded a few times. V usage is TRBV29-1 and J usage is TRBJ2-1, with TRBD2 identical over 9 bases. From germline, CDR1 is SQVTM and CDR2 ANQGSEA. The V segment lost 0 bases and the J segment 3 bases; nucleotides outside the gene matches: 9. This CDR3 comprises 17 residues. Here the CDR3 reads CSVEDRSASGIYNEQFF. CDR3 sequence (DNA): TGCAGCGTTGAAGATCGAAGCGCTAGCGGGATCTACAATGAGCAGTTCTTC.

This clonotype was observed a handful of times. The J gene is TRBJ2-3, the V gene TRBV4-1, with D hard to call. CDR3 size: 17 residues. V shed 4 bases and J shed 2 bases, with 19 bases lying between them. In germline, CDR1 is MGHRA, CDR2 YSYEKL. The CDR3 protein is CASSPLSNRVFTDTQYF. CDR3 sequence (DNA): TGCGCCAGCAGCCCCCTCTCAAATCGGGTTTTCACAGATACGCAGTATTTT.

The genes are TRBV20-1 and TRBJ2-7, with TRBD1 matching over 9 bases. The germline CDR1 and CDR2 sequences are DFQATT and SNEGSKA (reference sequence). After removal of 2 bases from V and 3 bases from J, the junction contained 8 bases not matched to a gene. The CDR3 loop spans 15 amino acids. CDR3 protein: CSARNRDRASYEQYF. The DNA for the CDR3 is TGCAGTGCTAGAAACAGGGACAGGGCTAGCTACGAGCAGTACTTC.